This T cell receptor (beta chain) was sequenced in a study of shared clonotypes between healthy human individuals. CD45RO negativity and positive selection for CCR7 defined naive CD8 cells, a population that excluded terminally differentiated effector memory CD45RA+ cells. Sequencing was at deep level. Generated by immunoSEQ multiplex PCR, the TCRdb table keeps only in-frame clones and is missing some. Among about 1.9 million clones, about 93% were seen once, and the ten largest hold less than 2%. There are a few counts of this clone. As yet, its antigen is unknown. This specimen includes other DNA sequences encoding the same CDR3. In germline, CDR1 is SEHNR, CDR2 FQNEAQ (reference sequence). V shed 4 bases and J 0 bases; nucleotides not matched to a gene: 5. The CDR3 has 16 residues. Regarding the study as a whole: The study found lower generation probabilities in non-shared clonotypes than in those shared by all four donors.

Material for sequencing was naive CD8+ T cells from PBMCs. The TCR was taken from a young man in good health. Some clones in this sample may be carry-over from other donors' samples. The chain has TRBV7-9 and TRBJ2-1; TRBD2 matches at 8 bases. The CDR3 spells CASSSLAGSSYNEQFF. CDR3 DNA sequence: TGTGCCAGCAGCTCCCTAGCGGGTAGCTCCTACAATGAGCAGTTCTTC.